The entry below gives a single TCR beta chain sequence along with its context. This PCR relied on a set of 60 Vbeta primers and 13 Jbeta primers. Only in-frame clones appear in the TCRdb table, and some are missing; sequencing was by immunoSEQ multiplex PCR. The table has 85,000 to 130,000 clones, roughly 79% seen once. The data belong to a study of cytomegalovirus exposure and HLA in healthy donors. The CDR3 sequence is 16 residues long. V was trimmed by 4 bases and J by 6 bases, leaving 22 bases between them. Germline V CDR1 and CDR2: SGHRS, YFSETQ. The sample was PBMCs. The genes are TRBV5-1 and TRBJ1-2; no definite D call. This sequence originates from a man in his sixties in good health and CMV-seropositive. CDR3: CASSPGDGRSLDGYTF. CDR3 DNA: TGCGCCAGCAGCCCCGGGGATGGCCGCTCTTTAGATGGCTACACCTTC.